Shown below are 30 T cell receptor beta chains from a single sample sequenced in a study of blood T cell repertoires in COVID-19. The protocol was immunoSEQ multiplex PCR, while the TCRdb copy is restricted to in-frame clones and leaves out a portion. This table holds about 200,000 clones, 88% found once. The sample comprised peripheral blood. These receptor sequences come from a man between 18 and 35 years old with active or convalescent COVID-19.

This rearrangement joins TRBV5-1 to TRBJ2-5; 8 positions match TRBD2. The CDR3 has 15 amino acids. Germline V gives CDR1 SGHRS, CDR2 YFSETQ. Losses at the gene ends were 2 bases for V and 3 bases for J; bases not matched to a gene: 6. The CDR3 spells CASSLSAGVEETQYF. As DNA, the CDR3 is TGCGCCAGCAGCTTATCAGCGGGGGTGGAAGAGACCCAGTACTTC.

The chain recombines TRBV6-2 or TRBV6-3 with TRBJ2-1; TRBD2 matches 9 bases. With 6 bases clipped from V and 6 bases from J, the junction kept 12 bases outside the gene matches. This CDR3 has 16 amino acids. Germline V gives CDR1 MNHEY, CDR2 SVGEGT. This CDR3 reads CASSPLLAGDPNEQFF. Here the CDR3 DNA reads TGTGCCAGCAGCCCTCTATTAGCGGGAGATCCCAATGAGCAGTTCTTC.

The rearrangement uses TRBV7-8 and TRBJ1-1, with D possibly being TRBD1 (5 bases). CDR3 length: 19 amino acids. Trimming took off 5 bases at V and 0 bases at J, with 25 bases between the two ends. Germline CDR1 is SGHVS and CDR2 is FQNEAQ. Here the CDR3 DNA reads TGTGCCAGCAGCCACACTCTGGGGCTTTCCCACGACATGAACACTGAAGCTTTCTTT. Translating gives CASSHTLGLSHDMNTEAFF.

The V gene is TRBV4-2, the J gene TRBJ1-2; D is uncertain. V lost 0 bases and J 4 bases, leaving 12 bases between the germline ends. The germline V gene has CDR1 LGHNA and CDR2 YNFKEQ. This CDR3 has 15 residues. The CDR3 DNA reads as TGTGCCAGCAGCCAAGATCTGGCAGGAGGCTATGGCTACACCTTC. This encodes CASSQDLAGGYGYTF.

The chain joins TRBV7-9 to TRBJ2-3; 7 positions match TRBD2. The junction had 4 bases not matched to a gene; V was cut back by 2 bases and J by 2 bases. CDR3 length: 15 amino acids. Germline assignment: CDR1 SEHNR and CDR2 FQNEAQ (reference sequence). CDR3: CASSLSGRATDTQYF. In nucleotides, the CDR3 is TGTGCCAGCAGCTTAAGTGGGAGGGCCACAGATACGCAGTATTTT.

The chain uses TRBV28 and TRBJ2-7; TRBD1 might be the D (6 bases). Germline V gene sequence: CDR1 MDHEN, CDR2 SYDVKM. V lost 1 base, J lost 5 bases, and 12 bases lay in between. CDR3 size: 14 residues. The CDR3 loop is CASSLSQGWDEQYF. In nucleotides, the CDR3 is TGTGCCAGCAGTTTATCGCAGGGGTGGGACGAGCAGTACTTC.

This clone was detected once. The chain carries TRBV19 and TRBJ2-3; no clear D gene. The germline V gene has CDR1 LNHDA and CDR2 SQIVND (reference sequence). The CDR3 has 16 residues. The V end was cut by 4 bases, the J end by 0 bases, with 14 bases between. The CDR3 spells CASSTIAFSSTDTQYF. CDR3 nucleotide sequence: TGTGCCAGTAGTACGATAGCCTTCTCTAGCACAGATACGCAGTATTTT.

This chain uses TRBV5-8 with TRBJ2-3, with 10 positions matching TRBD2. This CDR3 is 15 amino acids long. Germline V CDR1 and CDR2: SGHTS, YDEGEE. The ends lost 2 bases at V and 2 bases at J; junction bases unmatched: 2. CDR3 nucleotide sequence: TGTGCCAGCAGCTTCGGACTAGCGGCCACAGATACGCAGTATTTT. It yields the protein CASSFGLAATDTQYF.

The chain carries TRBV5-4 and TRBJ2-1; 9 nucleotides line up with TRBD1. CDR3 length: 15 amino acids. Germline CDR1 reads SGHNT; CDR2 reads YYREEE (reference sequence). J gave up 8 bases and V 4 bases, and 10 bases lay outside the gene matches. CDR3 DNA: TGTGCCAGCAGCCGCCCGGACAGGGGCTGGGATGAGCAGTTCTTC. This codes for CASSRPDRGWDEQFF.

This clone was recorded a few times. This chain links TRBV5-1 with TRBJ2-3; 7 bases align to TRBD1. Trimming cost V 4 bases and J 0 bases; bases outside gene matches: 5. This CDR3 comprises 15 residues. In germline, CDR1 is SGHRS, CDR2 YFSETQ. The CDR3 reads CASSGGQTSTDTQYF. In DNA form, the CDR3 reads TGCGCCAGCAGCGGGGGACAGACAAGCACAGATACGCAGTATTTT.

J is TRBJ1-5 and V is TRBV30; D perhaps matches TRBD1 (5 bases). CDR3 length equals 14 residues. In germline, CDR1 is GTSNPN, CDR2 SVGIG (reference sequence). Trimming took 0 bases from V and 5 from J, leaving 11 bases between them. The DNA of the CDR3 is TGTGCCTGGAGTGTAACAGGACCCGATCAGCCCCAGCATTTT. Translation gives CAWSVTGPDQPQHF.

The CDR3 protein is CASSLAGGIYNEQFF. In DNA, the CDR3 is TGCGCCAGCAGCTTGGCAGGGGGGATTTACAATGAGCAGTTCTTC. The chain couples TRBV5-1 to TRBJ2-1; a possible D gene is TRBD1 (7 bases). The germline V and J ends were trimmed by 0 bases and 4 bases, with 11 bases remaining between them. The germline V gene encodes CDR1 SGHRS and CDR2 YFSETQ. CDR3 length: 15 residues.

In its sample, this clone was seen a few times. The chain recombines TRBV9 with TRBJ2-3; 9 positions agree with TRBD2. Germline V CDR1 and CDR2: SGDLS, YYNGEE. V was clipped by 0 bases and J by 1 base; unmatched bases: 3. The CDR3 extends over 16 amino acids. The CDR3 bases are TGTGCCAGCAGCGTAGCTGGCGGGAGGGGCACAGATACGCAGTATTTT. Its protein is CASSVAGGRGTDTQYF.

This clone has only one observation. The V and J genes are TRBV18 and TRBJ2-1; 8 nucleotides agree with TRBD1. The CDR3 is 14 residues long. Per the germline V gene, CDR1 is KGHSH and CDR2 is LQKENI. V dropped 6 bases and J dropped 7; count of bases not matched to a gene: 8. This CDR3 is CASSQQGVRNEQFF. In nucleotides, the CDR3 is TGTGCCAGCTCGCAACAGGGGGTGCGTAATGAGCAGTTCTTC.

This clone was seen once. The rearrangement links TRBV7-8 to TRBJ2-7; D gene unclear. Trimming took off 5 bases at V and 5 bases at J, with 10 bases between the two ends. This CDR3 is 12 amino acids long. Germline-derived CDR1 and CDR2 are SGHVS and FQNEAQ. CDR3 nucleotide sequence: TGTGCCAGCAGCCCGCTGGCCAACGAGCAGTACTTC. It yields the protein CASSPLANEQYF.

J is TRBJ1-1 and V is TRBV12-3 or TRBV12-4; TRBD1 might be the D (5 bases). V was shortened by 6 bases and J by 5 bases, with 7 bases between the two germline ends. The CDR3 extends over 11 amino acids. DNA of the CDR3: TGTGCCAGCAGGAAGGGGACTGAAGCTTTCTTT. Its protein is CASRKGTEAFF.

This clone occurred once. This chain joins TRBV5-6 and TRBJ2-2, with TRBD1 identical over 8 bases. Per germline, CDR1 SGHDT and CDR2 YYEEEE. The CDR3 is 16 residues long. J gave up 1 base and V 1 base, and 3 bases lay outside the gene matches. The CDR3 spells CASSLLGQGNTGELFF. CDR3 in DNA: TGTGCCAGCAGCTTGTTAGGACAGGGGAACACCGGGGAGCTGTTTTTT.

Turning to this clone: The identical CDR3 is also encoded by other nucleotide sequences in the sample. V is TRBV7-9 and J is TRBJ1-1; D remains ambiguous. Per germline, CDR1 SEHNR and CDR2 FQNEAQ (reference sequence). V lost 2 bases to trimming and J lost 2 bases, with 6 bases between them. This CDR3 spans 13 amino acids. The CDR3 sequence: CASSLSGNTEAFF. CDR3 in DNA: TGTGCCAGCAGCTTAAGCGGTAACACTGAAGCTTTCTTT.

This clone is a singleton in its sample. The V and J genes are TRBV5-5 and TRBJ1-2; tentatively, D is TRBD1 (5 bases). Germline CDR1 and CDR2: SGHKS and YYEKEE (reference sequence). Trimming cost V 2 bases and J 4 bases, with 21 bases left between them. The CDR3 is made up of 17 amino acids. In DNA, the CDR3 is TGTGCCAGCAGCTTCCTTGGAGTAGTTGACAGCATCTATGGCTACACCTTC. Its protein product is CASSFLGVVDSIYGYTF.

The chain joins TRBV6-2 or TRBV6-3 to TRBJ2-3; tentative D call: TRBD2 (5 bases). CDR1 MNHEY and CDR2 SVGEGT come from the germline V gene. V lost 6 bases and J lost 5, with 15 bases in between. The CDR3 loop spans 14 amino acids. The CDR3 nucleotides read TGTGCCAGCAGCCTCCTGCCCGGAGGAGATACGCAGTATTTT. It specifies CASSLLPGGDTQYF.

V and J are TRBV2 and TRBJ2-7; TRBD1 aligns across 10 bases. V shed 4 bases, J shed 3 bases, and the junction held 6 bases outside the gene matches. The CDR3 extends over 15 amino acids. Germline values: CDR1 SNHLY, CDR2 FYNNEI. The CDR3 spells CASSGIGDRGYEQYF. CDR3 sequence (DNA): TGTGCCAGCAGTGGAATAGGGGACAGGGGCTACGAGCAGTACTTC.

CDR3 DNA sequence: TGTGCCAGCTCACCAGGACAGGAGCTTGGTGAAGCTTTCTTT. Amino acid sequence: CASSPGQELGEAFF. This sequence joins TRBV18 and TRBJ1-1; 7 nucleotides align to TRBD1. CDR1 is KGHSH and CDR2 is LQKENI in the germline V gene. This CDR3 contains 14 residues. J lost 7 bases, V lost 2 bases, and 7 bases had no gene match.

The gene calls are TRBV27 and TRBJ1-1; 7 bases map to TRBD1. After removal of 4 bases from V and 1 base from J, the junction contained 3 bases not matched to a gene. CDR3 length equals 14 residues. Germline V gene sequence: CDR1 MNHEY, CDR2 SMNVEV (reference sequence). The CDR3 DNA reads TGTGCCAGCAGTTCGGGACAGAGGAACACTGAAGCTTTCTTT. Translating gives CASSSGQRNTEAFF.

V is TRBV27 and J is TRBJ2-2, with D possibly being TRBD1 (5 bases). Trimming cost V 6 bases and J 5 bases, with 10 bases left between them. The CDR3 length is 13 residues. Germline CDR1 MNHEY, CDR2 SMNVEV (reference sequence). This chain's CDR3 is CASRGRATGELFF. CDR3 DNA sequence: TGTGCCAGCAGAGGCAGGGCTACCGGGGAGCTGTTTTTT.

In its sample, this clone was seen a few times. CDR3 in DNA: TGTGCCAGCAGCTTAATTGGCGGGAGGGTCTATGAGCAGTTCTTC. Protein: CASSLIGGRVYEQFF. This chain uses TRBV7-9 with TRBJ2-1, with 9 positions matching TRBD2. Per germline, CDR1 SEHNR and CDR2 FQNEAQ (reference sequence). CDR3 length equals 15 residues. Trimming removed 2 bases from V and 8 bases from J; junction bases left unmatched: 7. Drawing the rest from reference TRBV7-9 and TRBJ2-1, the complete variable domain is DTGVSQNPRHKITKRGQNVTFRCDPISEHNRLYWYRQTLGQGPEFLTYFQNEAQLEKSRLLSDRFSAERPKGSFSTLEIQRTEQGDSAMYLCASSLIGGRVYEQFFGPGTRLTVL.

The chain links TRBV9 to TRBJ2-1; a weak D match, TRBD1 (6 bases). Per germline, CDR1 SGDLS and CDR2 YYNGEE. This CDR3 region has 14 residues. V was cut by 4 bases and J by 6 bases, with 14 bases left in between. The DNA for the CDR3 is TGTGCCAGCAGCCCAAGGTTAGGGGGCAATGAGCAGTTCTTC. Encoded protein: CASSPRLGGNEQFF.

This clone appeared once. The rearrangement uses TRBV18 and TRBJ1-1; the D gene is possibly TRBD1 (6 bases). The CDR3 extends over 14 amino acids. The V and J ends lost 1 base and 10 bases respectively, with 16 bases between them. Germline V gene data show CDR1 as KGHSH and CDR2 as LQKENI. CDR3 DNA sequence: TGTGCCAGCTCACCACAGGGACAAAAATCCGGAGCTTTCTTT. This encodes CASSPQGQKSGAFF.

The J gene is TRBJ1-6, the V gene TRBV3-1 (or the pseudogene TRBV3-2), with 7 bases lining up with TRBD1. V lost 2 bases, J lost 6 bases, and 4 bases stayed unmatched. This CDR3 is built from 15 residues. The germline V gene encodes CDR1 LGHDT and CDR2 YNNKEL (reference sequence). In nucleotides, the CDR3 is TGTGCCAGCAGCCAAACGACAGGGTTTAATTCACCCCTCCACTTT. This gives the protein CASSQTTGFNSPLHF.

This chain joins TRBV6-2 or TRBV6-3 and TRBJ1-2; D gene uncertain. This CDR3 has 14 amino acids. Germline V lookup: CDR1 MNHEY, CDR2 SVGEGT. V was shortened by 0 bases and J by 4 bases, with 9 bases between the two germline ends. The chain's CDR3 is CASSYSEQIYGYTF. CDR3 nucleotide sequence: TGTGCCAGCAGTTACTCCGAACAGATCTATGGCTACACCTTC.

V usage is TRBV28 and J usage is TRBJ1-5; TRBD1 matches at 7 bases. Germline V gene sequence: CDR1 MDHEN, CDR2 SYDVKM. V was pared by 6 bases and J by 6 bases, with 8 bases of the junction left unmatched. This CDR3 comprises 14 residues. The CDR3 spells CASSLDRRFQPQHF. The CDR3 DNA sequence: TGTGCCAGCAGCTTGGACAGGCGCTTTCAGCCCCAGCATTTT.